These 32 T cell receptor beta chains came from one sample sequenced in a study of regulatory T cells in long-lasting Graves disease. The sample's time point: newly diagnosed GD, antithyroid drugs for less than 3 months. RNA extracted from PBMCs served as the sequencing template. Libraries of TCR beta came from iRepertoire HTBI primers plus Arm-PCR of CDR3 regions. TCRdb re-derived calls from the multiplex PCR reads in MiXCR, one entry per CDR3 protein. The profile shows 500,000 to 700,000 distinct CDR3 sequences, approximately 15% of them singletons. The same data also contributed to another study, on T cells in Graves' hyperthyroidism and ophthalmopathy.

The sequencing used peripheral blood mononuclear cells (PBMCs), collected at new diagnosis, from a patient treated with antithyroid drugs. All receptors derive from a woman aged 25 to 45 with Graves disease.

The chain employs TRBV7-2 and TRBJ2-1; a weak D match, TRBD1 (6 bases). The CDR3 totals 16 residues. Trimming removed 5 bases from V and 4 bases from J, with 18 bases in between. Looked up from germline, CDR1 is SGHTA and CDR2 is FQGNSA. CDR3 sequence: CASSRRQTGLYNEQFF. CDR3 nucleotide sequence: TGTGCCAGCAGCCGAAGACAGACAGGTTTGTACAATGAGCAGTTCTTC.

Ten or more counts support this clonotype. The chain couples TRBV7-8 to TRBJ1-1; TRBD1 might be the D (6 bases). The V and J ends lost 2 bases and 0 bases respectively, with 19 bases between them. This CDR3 region has 18 residues. The germline V gene encodes CDR1 SGHVS and CDR2 FQNEAQ. The CDR3 here is CASSLRGAMGLMNTEAFF. The CDR3 bases are TGTGCCAGCAGCTTACGGGGGGCGATGGGGCTAATGAACACTGAAGCTTTCTTT.

This clonotype was seen at least ten times. The CDR3 reads CASSLKTGVNYEQYF. The CDR3 DNA is TGTGCCAGCAGTTTGAAGACAGGGGTAAACTACGAGCAGTACTTC. The V call is TRBV27, the J call TRBJ2-7, with TRBD1 matching 8 bases. V was pared by 3 bases and J by 3 bases, with 7 bases of the junction left unmatched. CDR1 and CDR2 (germline): MNHEY, SMNVEV (reference sequence). The CDR3 loop spans 15 amino acids.

This clonotype was counted between two and nine times. The chain employs TRBV2 and TRBJ1-6, with 9 nucleotides matching TRBD1. The length of the CDR3 is 16 residues. The ends lost 7 bases at V and 10 bases at J; junction bases unmatched: 14. From germline, CDR1 is SNHLY and CDR2 FYNNEI. The DNA of the CDR3 is TGTGCCAGCAAGAGCCTTAGGACAGGGGATTTATCACCCCTCCACTTT. Its protein is CASKSLRTGDLSPLHF.

J is TRBJ1-2 and V is TRBV19; the match to TRBD1 covers 9 bases. The length of the CDR3 is 16 residues. V lost 0 bases and J lost 5; bases outside the gene matches: 7. Germline values: CDR1 LNHDA, CDR2 SQIVND (reference sequence). CDR3 nucleotides: TGTGCCAGTAGTATAGAGCCTACAGGGGGCGCGTATGGCTACACCTTC. Protein product: CASSIEPTGGAYGYTF.

There are many counts of this clonotype. One end of the junction is discordant with germline, which a read error may explain. The chain has TRBV6-5 and TRBJ2-7, with 8 nucleotides matching TRBD1. The germline V gene encodes CDR1 MNHEY and CDR2 SVGAGI. The CDR3 spans 15 residues. The CDR3 sequence: CASRYSTGVYFEQYF. CDR3 nucleotides: TGTGCCAGCAGATACTCGACAGGGGTATATTTCGAGCAGTACTTC.

This clonotype showed up just a few times. The germline gene is not matched at one end of the junction; a read error may be the cause. This sequence joins TRBV10-2 and TRBJ1-4; 7 bases are a match to TRBD1. This CDR3 contains 13 residues. Germline CDR1 WSHSY, CDR2 SAAADI. The CDR3 coding sequence is TGCGCCAGCAGTGAGGGGTTACGAGGGGGCCGGCTTTTT. It translates to CASSEGLRGGRLF.

The chain carries TRBV20-1 and TRBJ1-2, with D unclear. The V end lost 1 base, the J end lost 5 bases, and 14 bases lay between the germline ends. Germline-derived CDR1 and CDR2 are DFQATT and SNEGSKA (reference sequence). This CDR3 has 14 residues. DNA for the CDR3: TGCAGTGCTAGAGTGAAGCCAGGAACGTATGGCTACACCTTC. Translated: CSARVKPGTYGYTF.

V and J are TRBV5-1 and TRBJ2-1; no definite D call. The CDR3 consists of 12 residues. V lost 7 bases, J lost 10 bases, and 15 bases lay in between. Germline V gene sequence: CDR1 SGHRS, CDR2 YFSETQ. The CDR3 sequence is CASAEWMREQFF. The CDR3 nucleotides read TGCGCCAGCGCCGAGTGGATGAGGGAGCAGTTCTTC.

There are many counts of this clonotype. The gene calls are TRBV11-1 and TRBJ2-1; D might be TRBD2 (6 bases). The V gene lost 5 bases and the J gene lost 9 bases, with 14 bases spanning the gap. The CDR3 runs to 13 residues. Germline CDR1 SGHAT, CDR2 FQDESV (reference sequence). CDR3 protein: CASSPTSIGEQFF. The DNA for the CDR3 is TGTGCCAGCAGCCCAACTAGCATCGGTGAGCAGTTCTTC.

The sample holds a few counts of this clonotype. The chain couples TRBV3-1 to TRBJ1-2, with D possibly matching TRBD1 (6 bases). V lost 4 bases to trimming and J lost 8 bases, with 14 bases between them. Germline assignment: CDR1 LGHDT and CDR2 YNNKEL (reference sequence). The CDR3 runs 13 residues. CDR3 sequence reads: CASSLGGRRGYTF. The CDR3 DNA reads as TGTGCCAGCAGCCTCGGGGGCCGGAGAGGCTACACCTTC.

The chain links TRBV19 to TRBJ2-3, with D possibly being TRBD2 (6 bases). CDR1 and CDR2 (germline): LNHDA, SQIVND (reference sequence). Trimming took 3 bases from V and 0 from J, leaving 13 bases between them. There are 16 residues in the CDR3. CDR3 sequence reads: CASSIGGQASTDTQYF. Written as DNA, the CDR3 is TGTGCCAGTAGTATCGGAGGGCAGGCTAGCACAGATACGCAGTATTTT.

This clonotype was counted a few times. The rearrangement links TRBV12-3 or TRBV12-4 to TRBJ2-7; a weak D match, TRBD1 (5 bases). CDR3 size: 13 residues. V shed 6 bases and J shed 1 base, with 10 bases lying between them. The CDR3: CASRRTYSYEQYF. CDR3 bases: TGTGCCAGCAGGCGGACATATTCCTACGAGCAGTACTTC.

The chain uses TRBV11-2 and TRBJ1-3; D may be TRBD1 (6 bases). The length of the CDR3 is 18 residues. Trimming left V 2 bases short and J 2 bases short, with 19 bases between. Germline-derived CDR1 and CDR2 are SGHAT and FQNNGV. The CDR3 bases are TGTGCCAGCAGCTTATCCCCCCCCGGGACACATACTGGAAACACCATATATTTT. It yields the protein CASSLSPPGTHTGNTIYF.

This clonotype showed up just a few times. The V gene is TRBV20-1, the J gene TRBJ2-7; a weak D match, TRBD2 (5 bases). Germline V gene lookup returns CDR1 DFQATT and CDR2 SNEGSKA (reference sequence). This CDR3 region has 14 residues. V dropped 2 bases and J dropped 5 bases, with 16 bases sitting between them. The CDR3 reads CSARYQVSANEQYF. The CDR3 nucleotides are TGCAGTGCTAGATATCAGGTTAGCGCCAACGAGCAGTACTTC.

This clonotype appeared a few times. The chain carries TRBV30 and TRBJ1-2; D gene ambiguous. From germline, CDR1 is GTSNPN and CDR2 SVGIG (reference sequence). Trimming took off 2 bases at V and 4 bases at J, with 8 bases between the two ends. The CDR3 totals 12 residues. The CDR3 reads CAWSKSFYGYTF. As DNA, the CDR3 is TGTGCCTGGAGTAAGAGCTTCTATGGCTACACCTTC.

Here the CDR3 DNA reads TGTGCCAGCAGCGGGAGGGCCTACGACGAGCAGTACTTC. Its translation is CASSGRAYDEQYF. The chain uses TRBV7-8 and TRBJ2-7; 7 bases fit TRBD2. The V gene end was trimmed by 5 bases and the J gene end by 5 bases; junction bases not matched to a gene: 6. Germline lookup yields CDR1 SGHVS and CDR2 FQNEAQ. CDR3 length: 13 residues.

This clonotype came up a few times. V usage is TRBV3-1 and J usage is TRBJ1-3; 10 nucleotides line up with TRBD1. The ends lost 2 bases at V and 2 bases at J; junction bases unmatched: 6. Germline V gene sequence: CDR1 LGHDT, CDR2 YNNKEL (reference sequence). CDR3 size: 17 residues. The CDR3 reads CASSQPRQGAAGNTIYF. CDR3 DNA sequence: TGTGCCAGCAGCCAACCTAGACAGGGGGCCGCTGGAAACACCATATATTTT.

This clonotype was seen a few times. The genes are TRBV27 and TRBJ2-2; D is perhaps TRBD1 (5 bases). This CDR3 comprises 13 residues. Germline CDR1 is MNHEY and CDR2 is SMNVEV (reference sequence). V dropped 11 bases and J dropped 2 bases, with 12 bases sitting between them. CDR3 amino acids: CAARQGNTGELFF. CDR3 DNA sequence: TGTGCCGCACGGCAGGGAAACACCGGGGAGCTGTTTTTT.

V gene TRBV19 combines with J gene TRBJ2-3; 10 bases agree with TRBD2. The junction had 3 bases not matched to a gene; V was cut back by 3 bases and J by 0 bases. Germline CDR1 LNHDA, CDR2 SQIVND (reference sequence). The CDR3 has 16 amino acids. CDR3 amino acids: CASSILLAGSTDTQYF. The CDR3 region has the DNA TGTGCCAGTAGTATTTTACTAGCGGGGAGCACAGATACGCAGTATTTT.

This clonotype was counted at least ten times. CDR3: CASSQGLGTQYF. In DNA, the CDR3 is TGTGCCAGCAGCCAGGGCCTTGGTACGCAGTATTTT. This chain connects TRBV3-1 to TRBJ2-3; no clear D. CDR3 size: 12 residues. Germline CDR1 reads LGHDT; CDR2 reads YNNKEL (reference sequence). V shed 3 bases and J shed 8 bases, with 9 bases lying between them.

This clonotype has at least ten counts. The V gene is TRBV28, the J gene TRBJ1-5; 9 nucleotides match TRBD1. The CDR3 length is 16 residues. Germline V lookup: CDR1 MDHEN, CDR2 SYDVKM. V was clipped by 6 bases and J by 2 bases; unmatched bases: 8. As DNA, the CDR3 is TGTGCCAGCAGAAACACAGGGGGCGCGGGCAATCAGCCCCAGCATTTT. Its protein is CASRNTGGAGNQPQHF.

The J gene is TRBJ2-1, the V gene TRBV10-1; D is tentatively TRBD1 or TRBD2 (6 bases each). The CDR3 runs 14 residues. Germline V lookup: CDR1 WNHNN, CDR2 SYGVQD (reference sequence). Trimming pared 5 bases from V and 3 bases from J, leaving 11 bases between. This chain's CDR3 is CASSSGGFYNEQFF. Here the CDR3 DNA reads TGCGCCAGCAGTTCCGGGGGCTTCTACAATGAGCAGTTCTTC.

Of note for this clonotype: This likely traces to a read error, being one base from a far larger clone. The final CDR3 position lacks the conserved phenylalanine or tryptophan, pointing to a likely read error. The V call is TRBV7-8, the J call TRBJ2-7; unclear D gene. V lost 5 bases, J lost 1 base, and 6 bases lay in between. Germline lookup yields CDR1 SGHVS and CDR2 FQNEAQ. The CDR3 is made up of 12 amino acids. The CDR3 nucleotides read TGTGCCAGCAGCCCGCTTTCCTACGAGCAGTACCTC. Translating it yields CASSPLSYEQYL.

This clonotype occurred many times. The chain couples TRBV5-1 to TRBJ1-6; D unclear. V gave up 3 bases and J gave up 8 bases, with 6 bases separating them. The CDR3 is 12 amino acids. Germline V gives CDR1 SGHRS, CDR2 YFSETQ. As DNA, the CDR3 is TGCGCCAGCAGCTCCACAGATTCACCCCTCCACTTT. Protein sequence: CASSSTDSPLHF. The complete variable domain, with remaining parts taken from reference TRBV5-1 and TRBJ1-6, reads KAGVTQTPRYLIKTRGQQVTLSCSPISGHRSVSWYQQTPGQGLQFLFEYFSETQRNKGNFPGRFSGRQFSNSRSEMNVSTLELGDSALYLCASSSTDSPLHFGNGTRLTVT.

The table lists this clonotype with many counts. The DNA for the CDR3 is TGTGCCAGCAGTTTTTTGGACAATGAGCAGTTCTTC. It yields the protein CASSFLDNEQFF. The J gene is TRBJ2-1, the V gene TRBV12-3 or TRBV12-4; D is undetermined. The CDR3 sequence is 12 residues long. Trimming left V 3 bases short and J 5 bases short, with 5 bases between.

This clonotype has a count of ten or more. This chain links TRBV7-9 with TRBJ2-1; D may be TRBD1 (6 bases). The germline V gene encodes CDR1 SEHNR and CDR2 FQNEAQ (reference sequence). This CDR3 is 14 amino acids long. Trimming cost V 8 bases and J 0 bases, with 11 bases left between them. The CDR3 is CASFQGSSYNEQFF. CDR3 nucleotides: TGTGCCAGCTTCCAGGGGAGCTCCTACAATGAGCAGTTCTTC.

This clonotype has only a few counts. The chain joins TRBV3-1 to TRBJ1-1; TRBD1 agrees at 8 bases. The ends lost 3 bases at V and 3 bases at J; junction bases unmatched: 3. The CDR3 is 14 amino acids. The germline V gene has CDR1 LGHDT and CDR2 YNNKEL (reference sequence). CDR3 sequence (DNA): TGTGCCAGCAGCCAGGCGACAGGGGACACTGAAGCTTTCTTT. It translates to CASSQATGDTEAFF.

CDR3 DNA sequence: TGTGCCAGTACGACTTACAGGGGCCTCCCTGAAGCTTTCTTT. This translates into CASTTYRGLPEAFF. The chain is built from TRBV19 and TRBJ1-1; the match to TRBD1 covers 7 bases. The germline V gene encodes CDR1 LNHDA and CDR2 SQIVND (reference sequence). The CDR3 loop spans 14 amino acids. Unmatched junction bases numbered 11, after V lost 7 bases and J lost 6 bases.

Only a few counts were recorded for this clonotype. The chain carries TRBV5-1 and TRBJ2-2, with D possibly matching TRBD1 (5 bases). The length of the CDR3 is 14 residues. V lost 2 bases to trimming and J lost 13 bases, with 18 bases between them. The germline gives CDR1 SGHRS, CDR2 YFSETQ. The DNA of the CDR3 is TGCGCCAGCAGCTTCGCCGATCAGGGTGAAGGGCTGTTTTTT. Protein product: CASSFADQGEGLFF.

The V call is TRBV7-6, the J call TRBJ2-1; D remains unclear. Germline loops: CDR1 SGHVS, CDR2 FNYEAQ. The CDR3 is 13 residues long. V was cut by 2 bases and J by 7 bases, with 9 bases left in between. As DNA, the CDR3 is TGTGCCAGCAGCTTAATGGCCATTAATGAGCAGTTCTTC. Translated: CASSLMAINEQFF.

At least ten counts were recorded for this clonotype. This chain links TRBV6-1 with TRBJ2-2; 10 nucleotides agree with TRBD2. Germline trimming cut 7 bases from V and 0 bases from J; bases unmatched to any gene: 8. The germline gives CDR1 MNHNS, CDR2 SASEGT. The CDR3 consists of 17 residues. The CDR3 DNA reads as TGTGCCAGCAAGGGGATAGCGGGAGGTCCGAACACCGGGGAGCTGTTTTTT. It is translated as CASKGIAGGPNTGELFF.